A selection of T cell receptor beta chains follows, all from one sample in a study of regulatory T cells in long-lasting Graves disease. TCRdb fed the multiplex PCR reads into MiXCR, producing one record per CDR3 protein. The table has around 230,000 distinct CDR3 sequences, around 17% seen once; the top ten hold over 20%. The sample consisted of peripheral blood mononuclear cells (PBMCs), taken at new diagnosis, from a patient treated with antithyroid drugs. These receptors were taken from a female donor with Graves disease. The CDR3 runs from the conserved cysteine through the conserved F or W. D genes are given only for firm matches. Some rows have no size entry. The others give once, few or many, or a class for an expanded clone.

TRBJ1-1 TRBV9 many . CASSVASNTEAFF TGTGCCAGCAGCGTAGCTTCTAACACTGAAGCTTTCTTT
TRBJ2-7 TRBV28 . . CASSLWRDRPGLTREQYF TGTGCCAGCAGTTTATGGCGGGACAGACCGGGACTGACCCGCGAGCAGTACTTC
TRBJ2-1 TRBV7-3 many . CASSSGSYEQFF TGTGCCAGCAGCTCTGGGTCGTATGAGCAGTTCTTC
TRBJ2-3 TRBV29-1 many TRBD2 CSVRESTSGNTDTQYF TGCAGCGTACGCGAGAGTACTAGCGGGAACACAGATACGCAGTATTTT
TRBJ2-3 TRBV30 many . CAWETRHTDTQYF TGTGCCTGGGAGACCAGACACACAGATACGCAGTATTTT
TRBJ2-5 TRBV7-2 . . CASSSRRFQETQYF TGTGCCAGCAGCTCCCGACGGTTCCAAGAGACCCAGTACTTC
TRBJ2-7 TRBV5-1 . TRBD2 CASSLFPSGSSYEQYF TGCGCCAGCAGCTTGTTTCCTAGCGGGAGCTCCTACGAGCAGTACTTC
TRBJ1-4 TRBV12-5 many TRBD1 CASGLGTATNEKLFF TGTGCTAGTGGTCTTGGGACAGCAACTAATGAAAAACTGTTTTTT
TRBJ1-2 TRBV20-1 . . CSARLDDYGYTF TGCAGTGCTAGACTGGATGACTATGGCTACACCTTC
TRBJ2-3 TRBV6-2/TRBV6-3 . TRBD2 CASVALGGRADTQYF TGTGCCAGCGTCGCCTTGGGCGGGAGGGCAGATACGCAGTATTTT
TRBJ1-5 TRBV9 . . CASSTHQPQHF TGTGCCAGCAGCACCCATCAGCCCCAGCATTTT
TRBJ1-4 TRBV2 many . CASIGDFSNEKLFF TGTGCCAGCATTGGGGACTTCTCTAATGAAAAACTGTTTTTT
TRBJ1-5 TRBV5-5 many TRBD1 CASSGYGTDRTQPQHF TGTGCCAGCAGCGGGTATGGGACAGATAGAACCCAGCCCCAGCATTTT
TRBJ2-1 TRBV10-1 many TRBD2 CASSGAGTSGSNEQFF TGCGCCAGCAGTGGCGCCGGGACTAGCGGTAGCAATGAGCAGTTCTTC
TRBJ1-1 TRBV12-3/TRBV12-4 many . CASSFVRGGRTEAFF TGTGCCAGCAGTTTTGTCCGCGGGGGTAGGACTGAAGCTTTCTTT
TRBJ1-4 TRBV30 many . CAWSATRTATNEKLFF TGTGCCTGGAGTGCGACAAGGACAGCAACTAATGAAAAACTGTTTTTT
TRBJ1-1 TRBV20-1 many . CSAKGQTNTEAFF TGCAGTGCTAAGGGACAAACGAACACTGAAGCTTTCTTT